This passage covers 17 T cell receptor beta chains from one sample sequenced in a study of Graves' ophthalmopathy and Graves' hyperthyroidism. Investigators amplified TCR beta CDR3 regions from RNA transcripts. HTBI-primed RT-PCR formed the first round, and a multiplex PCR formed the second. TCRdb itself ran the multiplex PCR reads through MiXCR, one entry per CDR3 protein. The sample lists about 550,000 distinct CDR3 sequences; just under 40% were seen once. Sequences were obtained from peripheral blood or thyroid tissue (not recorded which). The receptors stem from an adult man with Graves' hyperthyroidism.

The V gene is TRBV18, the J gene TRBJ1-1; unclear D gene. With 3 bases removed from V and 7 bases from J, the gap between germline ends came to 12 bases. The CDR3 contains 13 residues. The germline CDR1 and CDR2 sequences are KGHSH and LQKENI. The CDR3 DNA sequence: TGTGCCAGCTCACCCGTCGAAAAGGGTGAAGCTTTCTTT. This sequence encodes CASSPVEKGEAFF.

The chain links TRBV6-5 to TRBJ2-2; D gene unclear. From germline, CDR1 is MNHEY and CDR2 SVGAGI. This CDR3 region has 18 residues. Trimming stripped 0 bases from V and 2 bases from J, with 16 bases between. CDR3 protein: CASSYSASLATNTGELFF. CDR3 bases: TGTGCCAGCAGTTACTCGGCTTCCCTGGCGACCAACACCGGGGAGCTGTTTTTT.

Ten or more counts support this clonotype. DNA of the CDR3: TGTGCCAGCTCCACCGGGACGAGGAGCTACGAGCAGTACTTC. The encoded protein is CASSTGTRSYEQYF. This chain joins TRBV2 and TRBJ2-7; D possibly matches TRBD1 or TRBD2 (5 bases each). CDR3 length equals 14 residues. Germline V gene data show CDR1 as SNHLY and CDR2 as FYNNEI. With 8 bases removed from V and 3 bases from J, the gap between germline ends came to 17 bases.

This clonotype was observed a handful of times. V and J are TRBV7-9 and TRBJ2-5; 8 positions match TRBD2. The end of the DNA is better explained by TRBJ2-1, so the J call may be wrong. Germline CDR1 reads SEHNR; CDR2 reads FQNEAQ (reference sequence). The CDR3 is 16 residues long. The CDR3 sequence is CASSLAGLAGHNEQFF. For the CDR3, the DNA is TGTGCCAGCAGCTTAGCTGGGCTAGCGGGCCACAATGAGCAGTTCTTC.

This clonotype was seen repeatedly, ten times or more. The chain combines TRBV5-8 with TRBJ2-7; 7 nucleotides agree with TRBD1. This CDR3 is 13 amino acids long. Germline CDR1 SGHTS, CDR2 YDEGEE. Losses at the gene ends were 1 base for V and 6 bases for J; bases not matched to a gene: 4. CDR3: CASSLKTGFEQYF. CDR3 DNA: TGTGCCAGCAGCTTGAAGACAGGGTTCGAGCAGTACTTC.

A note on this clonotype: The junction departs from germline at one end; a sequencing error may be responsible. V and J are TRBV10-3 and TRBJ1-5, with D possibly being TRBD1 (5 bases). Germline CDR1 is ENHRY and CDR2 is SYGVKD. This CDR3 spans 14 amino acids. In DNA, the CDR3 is TGTGCCAGCCGCAGGCAGGGTAGCAATCGGCCCCAGCATTTT. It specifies CASRRQGSNRPQHF.

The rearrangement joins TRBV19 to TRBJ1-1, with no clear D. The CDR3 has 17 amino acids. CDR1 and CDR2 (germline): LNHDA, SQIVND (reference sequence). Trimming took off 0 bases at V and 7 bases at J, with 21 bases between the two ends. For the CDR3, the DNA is TGTGCCAGTAGTATAGATCGAAGGCTGTCTGCTCAGAGTGAAGCTTTCTTT. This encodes CASSIDRRLSAQSEAFF.

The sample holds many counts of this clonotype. As DNA, the CDR3 is TGTGCCAGCAGTTATCCCAGGACAGGGGGCGCCGAAGCTTTCTTT. Its protein product is CASSYPRTGGAEAFF. The chain joins TRBV6-6 to TRBJ1-1; 11 bases agree with TRBD1. After removal of 3 bases from V and 8 bases from J, the junction contained 8 bases not matched to a gene. The CDR3 sequence is 15 residues long. In germline, CDR1 is MNHNY, CDR2 SVGAGI (reference sequence).

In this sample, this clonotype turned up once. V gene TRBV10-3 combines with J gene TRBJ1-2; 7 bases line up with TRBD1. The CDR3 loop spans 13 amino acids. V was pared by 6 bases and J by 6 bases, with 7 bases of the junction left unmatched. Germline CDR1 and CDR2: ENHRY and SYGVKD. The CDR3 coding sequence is TGTGCCATCAGCGAGAGACAGGGTCATGGCTACACCTTC. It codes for CAISERQGHGYTF.

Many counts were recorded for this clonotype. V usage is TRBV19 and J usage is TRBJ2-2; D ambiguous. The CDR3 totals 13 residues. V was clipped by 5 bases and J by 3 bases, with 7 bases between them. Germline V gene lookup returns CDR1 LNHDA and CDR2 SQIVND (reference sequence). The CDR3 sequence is CASSWAYTGELFF. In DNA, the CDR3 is TGTGCCAGTAGTTGGGCCTACACCGGGGAGCTGTTTTTT.

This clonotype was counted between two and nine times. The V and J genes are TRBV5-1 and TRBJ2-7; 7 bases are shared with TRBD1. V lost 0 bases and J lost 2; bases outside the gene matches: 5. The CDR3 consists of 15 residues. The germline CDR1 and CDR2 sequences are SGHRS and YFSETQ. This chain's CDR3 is CASSLGQGTAYEQYF. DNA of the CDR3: TGCGCCAGCAGCTTGGGACAGGGAACCGCCTACGAGCAGTACTTC.

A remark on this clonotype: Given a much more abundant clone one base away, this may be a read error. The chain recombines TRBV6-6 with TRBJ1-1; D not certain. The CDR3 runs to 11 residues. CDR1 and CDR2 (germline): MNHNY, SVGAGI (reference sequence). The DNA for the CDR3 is TGTGCCAGCAGCTTACAGACTGAAGCTTCCTTT. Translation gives CASSLQTEASF.

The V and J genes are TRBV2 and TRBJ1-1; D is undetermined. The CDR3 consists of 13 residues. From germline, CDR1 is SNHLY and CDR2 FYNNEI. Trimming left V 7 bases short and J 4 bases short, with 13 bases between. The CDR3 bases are TGTGCCAGCAACGAGCGGGAGGGCACTGAAGCTTTCTTT. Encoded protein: CASNEREGTEAFF.

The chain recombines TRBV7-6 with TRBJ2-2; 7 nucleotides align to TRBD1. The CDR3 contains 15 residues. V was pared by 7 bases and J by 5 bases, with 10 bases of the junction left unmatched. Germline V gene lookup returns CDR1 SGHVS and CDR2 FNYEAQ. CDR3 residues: CASTLQTGLTGELFF. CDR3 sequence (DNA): TGTGCCAGCACTCTCCAGACAGGGCTGACCGGGGAGCTGTTTTTT.

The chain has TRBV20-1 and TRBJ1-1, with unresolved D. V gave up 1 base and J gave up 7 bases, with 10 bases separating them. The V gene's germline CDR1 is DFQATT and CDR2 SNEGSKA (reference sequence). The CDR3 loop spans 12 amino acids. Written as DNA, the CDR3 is TGCAGTGCTAGAGTGGGCATTAATGAAGCTTTCTTT. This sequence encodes CSARVGINEAFF.

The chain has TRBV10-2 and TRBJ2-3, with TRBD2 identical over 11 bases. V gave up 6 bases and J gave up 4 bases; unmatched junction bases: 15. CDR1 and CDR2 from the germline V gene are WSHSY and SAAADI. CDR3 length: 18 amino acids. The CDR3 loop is CASRGLTGTSGNSDTQYF. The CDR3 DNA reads TGCGCCAGCAGGGGGCTAACCGGGACTAGCGGAAACTCAGATACGCAGTATTTT.

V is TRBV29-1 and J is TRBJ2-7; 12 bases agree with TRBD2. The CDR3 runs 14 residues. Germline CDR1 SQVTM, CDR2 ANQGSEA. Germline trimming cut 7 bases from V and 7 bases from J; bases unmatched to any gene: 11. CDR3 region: CSARTSGKNNEQYF. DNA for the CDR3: TGCAGCGCCAGGACTAGCGGGAAAAACAATGAGCAGTACTTC.